This T cell receptor (beta chain) was recovered during a study of PD-L1 blockade in urothelial cancer. Study in general: Study patients had been treated with 0 to 3 previous chemotherapy regimens. Median T cell yield per blood sample was more than 130,000 cells.

Profiling relied on immunoSEQ multiplex PCR, and the TCRdb table lists in-frame clones only, not all of them. Among 30,000 to 40,000 clones, 85% were seen once, and the ten largest hold 12% to 15%. Germline values: CDR1 GTSNPN, CDR2 SVGIG (reference sequence). This CDR3 region has 13 residues. V shed 1 base and J shed 7 bases, with 13 bases lying between them. On this clone itself: Its specificity is not known.

This sample's time point: pretreatment peripheral blood. Pretreatment sampling and on-treatment sampling together yielded between 1 and 8 samples for each patient. The study's findings and limits: More expansion of tumor-associated blood clones, seen at 3 weeks, marked durable-benefit patients.

V is TRBV30 and J is TRBJ1-1, with TRBD1 as a possible D gene (6 bases). The source is an elderly man with urothelial cancer. The sample in question was PBMCs, obtained around atezolizumab (anti-PD-L1) treatment. The CDR3 DNA follows: TGTGCCTGGAGTGCCGGGACAAAAGGTGAAGCTTTCTTT. Amino acids: CAWSAGTKGEAFF. Based on the CDR3 plus reference TRBV30 and TRBJ1-1, the full variable domain is SQTIHQWPATLVQPVGSPLSLECTVEGTSNPNLYWYRQAAGRGLQLLFYSVGIGQISSEVPQNLSASRPQDRQFILSSKKLLLSDSGFYLCAWSAGTKGEAFFGQGTRLTVV.